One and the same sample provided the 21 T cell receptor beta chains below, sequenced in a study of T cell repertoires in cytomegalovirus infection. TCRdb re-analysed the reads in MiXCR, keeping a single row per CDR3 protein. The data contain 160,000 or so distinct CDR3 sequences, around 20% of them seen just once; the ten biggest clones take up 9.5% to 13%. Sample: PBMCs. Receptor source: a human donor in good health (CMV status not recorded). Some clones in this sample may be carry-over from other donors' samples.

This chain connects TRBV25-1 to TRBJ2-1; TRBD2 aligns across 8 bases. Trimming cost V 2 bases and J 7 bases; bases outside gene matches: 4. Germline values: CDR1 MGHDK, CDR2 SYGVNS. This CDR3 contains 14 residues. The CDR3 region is CASSEAGGTNEQFF. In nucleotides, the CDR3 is TGTGCCAGCAGTGAAGCGGGGGGCACGAATGAGCAGTTCTTC.

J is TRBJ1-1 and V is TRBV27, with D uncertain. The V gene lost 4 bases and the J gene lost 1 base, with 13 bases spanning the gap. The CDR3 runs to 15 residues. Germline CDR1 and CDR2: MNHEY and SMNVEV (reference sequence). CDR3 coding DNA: TGTGCCAGCAGTTACCGGGTGGAAGCGAACACTGAAGCTTTCTTT. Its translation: CASSYRVEANTEAFF.

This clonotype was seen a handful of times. The CDR3 region has the DNA TGTGCCAGCAGCCCGAGAGGGAGTCTGATCTACGAGCAGTACTTC. Its protein product is CASSPRGSLIYEQYF. V usage is TRBV6-2 or TRBV6-3 and J usage is TRBJ2-7, with a possible D match to TRBD2 (5 bases). The germline V and J ends were trimmed by 6 bases and 3 bases, with 18 bases remaining between them. CDR3 length equals 15 residues. Germline assignment: CDR1 MNHEY and CDR2 SVGEGT.

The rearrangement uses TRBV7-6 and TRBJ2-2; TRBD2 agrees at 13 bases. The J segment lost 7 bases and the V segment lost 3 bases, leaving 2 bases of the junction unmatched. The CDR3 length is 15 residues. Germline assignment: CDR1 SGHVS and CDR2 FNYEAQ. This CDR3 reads CASSLRTSGGGELFF. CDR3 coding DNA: TGTGCCAGCAGCTTGAGGACTAGCGGGGGCGGGGAGCTGTTTTTT.

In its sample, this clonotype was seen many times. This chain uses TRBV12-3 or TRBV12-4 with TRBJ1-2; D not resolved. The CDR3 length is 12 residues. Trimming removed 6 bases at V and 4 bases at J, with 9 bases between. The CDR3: CASSPDIYGYTF. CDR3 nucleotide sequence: TGTGCCAGCAGCCCTGACATCTATGGCTACACCTTC.

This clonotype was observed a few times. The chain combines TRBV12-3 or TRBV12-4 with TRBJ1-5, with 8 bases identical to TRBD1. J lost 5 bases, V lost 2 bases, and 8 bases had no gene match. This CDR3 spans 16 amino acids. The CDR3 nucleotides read TGTGCCAGCAGTTTAAGTATCGGGACAGGCCATCAGCCCCAGCATTTT. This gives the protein CASSLSIGTGHQPQHF.

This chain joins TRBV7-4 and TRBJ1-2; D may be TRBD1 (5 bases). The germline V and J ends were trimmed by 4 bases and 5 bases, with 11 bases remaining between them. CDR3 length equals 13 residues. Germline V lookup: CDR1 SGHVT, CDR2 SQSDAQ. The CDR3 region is CASSSNQGYGYTF. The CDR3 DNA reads TGTGCCAGCAGCTCCAATCAGGGTTATGGCTACACCTTC.

CDR3 nucleotides: TGCAGTGCTAGCGGACTAGAGGCCTACAATGAGCAGTTCTTC. Encoded protein: CSASGLEAYNEQFF. The genes are TRBV20-1 and TRBJ2-1; TRBD2 aligns across 7 bases. The CDR3 extends over 14 amino acids. Germline V gene data show CDR1 as DFQATT and CDR2 as SNEGSKA (reference sequence). V lost 3 bases to trimming and J lost 2 bases; unmatched junction nucleotides: 4.

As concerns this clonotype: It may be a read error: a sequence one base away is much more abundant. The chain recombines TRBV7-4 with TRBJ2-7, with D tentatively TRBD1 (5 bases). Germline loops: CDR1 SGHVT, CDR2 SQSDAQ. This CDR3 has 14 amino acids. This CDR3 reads CASTSTASSYGQYF. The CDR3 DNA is TGTGCCAGCACCTCGACAGCTTCCTCCTACGGGCAGTACTTC. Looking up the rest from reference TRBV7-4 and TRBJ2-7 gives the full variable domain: GAGVSQSPRYKVAKRGRDVALRCDSISGHVTLYWYRQTLGQGSEVLTYSQSDAQRDKSGRPSGRFSAERPERSVSTLKIQRTEQGDSAVYLCASTSTASSYGQYFGPGTRLTVT.

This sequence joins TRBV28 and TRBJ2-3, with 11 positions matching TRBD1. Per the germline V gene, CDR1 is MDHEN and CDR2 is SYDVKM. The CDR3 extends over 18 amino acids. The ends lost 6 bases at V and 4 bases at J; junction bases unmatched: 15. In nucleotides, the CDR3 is TGTGCCAGCAGCTCCCCTCGATCGGACAGGGGGCTCGCAGATACGCAGTATTTT. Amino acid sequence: CASSSPRSDRGLADTQYF. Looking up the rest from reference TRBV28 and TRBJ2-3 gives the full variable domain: DVKVTQSSRYLVKRTGEKVFLECVQDMDHENMFWYRQDPGLGLRLIYFSYDVKMKEKGDIPEGYSVSREKKERFSLILESASTNQTSMYLCASSSPRSDRGLADTQYFGPGTRLTVL.

In nucleotides, the CDR3 is TGTGCCAGCAGCTTAGCCAGCGGGAGGCGAAATGAGCAGTTCTTC. Amino acid sequence: CASSLASGRRNEQFF. This chain uses TRBV7-9 with TRBJ2-1; TRBD2 matches at 9 bases. J was trimmed by 7 bases and V by 0 bases; bases with no gene match: 4. The CDR3 spans 15 residues. The germline CDR1 and CDR2 sequences are SEHNR and FQNEAQ (reference sequence).

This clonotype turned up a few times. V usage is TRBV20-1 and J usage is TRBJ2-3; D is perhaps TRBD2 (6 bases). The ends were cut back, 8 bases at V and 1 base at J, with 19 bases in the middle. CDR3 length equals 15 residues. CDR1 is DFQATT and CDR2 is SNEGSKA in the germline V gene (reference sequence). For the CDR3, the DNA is TGCAGTTCTTATGTAGCGGCGAGGGGCACAGATACGCAGTATTTT. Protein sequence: CSSYVAARGTDTQYF.

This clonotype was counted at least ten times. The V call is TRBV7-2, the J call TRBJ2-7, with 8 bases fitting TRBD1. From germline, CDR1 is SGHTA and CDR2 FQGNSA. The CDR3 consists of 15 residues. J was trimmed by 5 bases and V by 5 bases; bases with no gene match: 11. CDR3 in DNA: TGTGCCAGCAGCCAAAAGGACAGGGTCTGGGACGAGCAGTACTTC. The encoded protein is CASSQKDRVWDEQYF. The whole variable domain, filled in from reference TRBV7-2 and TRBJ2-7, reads GAGVSQSPSNKVTEKGKDVELRCDPISGHTALYWYRQSLGQGLEFLIYFQGNSAPDKSGLPSDRFSAERTGGSVSTLTIQRTQQEDSAVYLCASSQKDRVWDEQYFGPGTRLTVT.

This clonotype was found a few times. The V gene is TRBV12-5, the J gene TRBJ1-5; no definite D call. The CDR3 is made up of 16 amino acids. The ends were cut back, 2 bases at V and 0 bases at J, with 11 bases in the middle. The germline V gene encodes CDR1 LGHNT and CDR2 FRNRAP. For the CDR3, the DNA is TGTGCTAGTGGTTTGCCATTAAATCTTAGCAATCAGCCCCAGCATTTT. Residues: CASGLPLNLSNQPQHF.

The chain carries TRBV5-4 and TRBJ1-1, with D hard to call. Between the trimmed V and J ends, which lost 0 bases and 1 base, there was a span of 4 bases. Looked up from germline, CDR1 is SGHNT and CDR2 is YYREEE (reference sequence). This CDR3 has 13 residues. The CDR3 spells CASSLDPNTEAFF. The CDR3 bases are TGTGCCAGCAGCTTGGATCCGAACACTGAAGCTTTCTTT.

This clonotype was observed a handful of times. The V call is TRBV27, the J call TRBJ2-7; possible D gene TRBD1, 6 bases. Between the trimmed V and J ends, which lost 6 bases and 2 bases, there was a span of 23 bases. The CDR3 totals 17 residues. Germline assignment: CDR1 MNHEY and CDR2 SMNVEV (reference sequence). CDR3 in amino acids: CASRRSRDTLGTYEQYF. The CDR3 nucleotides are TGTGCCAGCAGACGGTCCCGGGACACCCTTGGGACCTACGAGCAGTACTTC.

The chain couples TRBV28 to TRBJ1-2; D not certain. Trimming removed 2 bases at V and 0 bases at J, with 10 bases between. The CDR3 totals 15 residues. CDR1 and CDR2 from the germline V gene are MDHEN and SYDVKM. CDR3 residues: CASSLGGESNYGYTF. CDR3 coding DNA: TGTGCCAGCAGTTTAGGCGGGGAGTCTAACTATGGCTACACCTTC.

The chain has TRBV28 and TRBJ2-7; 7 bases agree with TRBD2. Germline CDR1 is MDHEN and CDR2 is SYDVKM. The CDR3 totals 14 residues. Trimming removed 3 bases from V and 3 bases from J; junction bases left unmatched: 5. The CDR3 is CASSLGGRVYEQYF. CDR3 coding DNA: TGTGCCAGCAGTTTGGGCGGGAGAGTCTACGAGCAGTACTTC. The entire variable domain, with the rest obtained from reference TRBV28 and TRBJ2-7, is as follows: DVKVTQSSRYLVKRTGEKVFLECVQDMDHENMFWYRQDPGLGLRLIYFSYDVKMKEKGDIPEGYSVSREKKERFSLILESASTNQTSMYLCASSLGGRVYEQYFGPGTRLTVT.

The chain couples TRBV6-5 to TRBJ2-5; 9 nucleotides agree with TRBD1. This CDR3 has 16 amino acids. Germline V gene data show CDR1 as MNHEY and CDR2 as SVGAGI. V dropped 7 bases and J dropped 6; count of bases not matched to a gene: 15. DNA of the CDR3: TGTGCCAGCACCTCAACCCGGGACAGGGCCATGAAGACCCAGTACTTC. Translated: CASTSTRDRAMKTQYF.

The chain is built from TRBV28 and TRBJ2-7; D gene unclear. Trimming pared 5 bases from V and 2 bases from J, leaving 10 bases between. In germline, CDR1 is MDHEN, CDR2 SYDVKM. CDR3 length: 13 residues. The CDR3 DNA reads TGTGCCAGCAGTCCGCGACTTACCTACGAGCAGTACTTC. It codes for CASSPRLTYEQYF.

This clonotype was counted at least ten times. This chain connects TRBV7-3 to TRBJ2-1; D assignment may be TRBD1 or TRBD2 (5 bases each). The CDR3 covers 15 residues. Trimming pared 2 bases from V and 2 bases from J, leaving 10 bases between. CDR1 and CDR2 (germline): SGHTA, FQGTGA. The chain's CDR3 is CASSLSGGTYNEQFF. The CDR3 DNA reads TGTGCCAGCAGCTTATCTGGGGGAACCTACAATGAGCAGTTCTTC.